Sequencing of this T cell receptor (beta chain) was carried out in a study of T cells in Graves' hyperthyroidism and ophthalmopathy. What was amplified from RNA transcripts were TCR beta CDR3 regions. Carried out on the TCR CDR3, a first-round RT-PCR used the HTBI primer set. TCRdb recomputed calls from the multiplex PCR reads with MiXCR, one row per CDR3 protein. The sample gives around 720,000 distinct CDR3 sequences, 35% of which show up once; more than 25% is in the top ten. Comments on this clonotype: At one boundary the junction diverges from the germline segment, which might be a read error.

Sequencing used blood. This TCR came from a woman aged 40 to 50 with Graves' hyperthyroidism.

CDR3 sequence: CAISEQGRTGEQFF. Written as DNA, the CDR3 is TGTGCCATCAGTGAGCAGGGGCGTACGGGTGAGCAGTTCTTC. The chain links TRBV24-1 to TRBJ2-7, with D possibly matching TRBD1 (6 bases). The J call may be faulty, since TRBJ2-1 better matches the DNA end. This CDR3 has 14 residues. Per germline, CDR1 KGHDR and CDR2 SFDVKD.